This is a list of T cell receptor beta chains from one sample in a study of early T cells in non-severe SARS-CoV-2 infection. TCRdb analysed the 5' RACE reads with MiXCR anew, one entry per CDR3 protein. The sample holds about 56,000 distinct CDR3 sequences, about 10% seen once. Sequences were obtained from whole blood. These receptors came from an adult who was a healthcare worker with PCR-confirmed SARS-CoV-2 infection or an uninfected control (not recorded which). Both conserved end residues are part of each CDR3. The D gene is left open where the match is weak. Some rows mark clone size as missing; the rest say once, few, many or name a class of expanded clone.

clone size,J gene,D gene,V gene,CDR3 DNA,CDR3 protein
many,TRBJ2-2,TRBD2,TRBV20-1,TGCAGTGCTAGAATGGGGCGACTAGCTCAAAACACCGGGGAGCTGTTTTTT,CSARMGRLAQNTGELFF
many,TRBJ1-6,-,TRBV10-3,TGTGCCATCAGCCCGCCAACAGGGACACCCCTCCACTTT,CAISPPTGTPLHF
-,TRBJ2-7,-,TRBV7-9,TGTGCCAGCAGCTGGGACGGCAGCTCCTACGAGCAGTACTTC,CASSWDGSSYEQYF
many,TRBJ1-1,-,TRBV20-1,TGCAGTGCTCTGGGGGTATCCACTGAAGCTTTCTTT,CSALGVSTEAFF
few,TRBJ2-3,-,TRBV7-2,TGTGCCAGCAGGCTCCCCTCCGGGACCCTACGGATCACAGATACGCAGTATTTT,CASRLPSGTLRITDTQYF
many,TRBJ2-6,-,TRBV29-1,TGCAGCTGTTGGTGGGCTGGGGCCAACGTCCTGACTTTC,CSCWWAGANVLTF
-,TRBJ2-1,TRBD2,TRBV20-1,TGCAGTGCTGGGAGCGGGAGGGCCTTCAATGAGCAGTTCTTC,CSAGSGRAFNEQFF
many,TRBJ2-1,-,TRBV20-1,TGCAGTGCTCTCGGCTTGACGGGGTACAATGAGCAGTTCTTC,CSALGLTGYNEQFF
-,TRBJ2-1,-,TRBV6-5,TGTGCCAGCAGTTACCCTCCTGAGCAGTTCTTC,CASSYPPEQFF
few,TRBJ2-7,-,TRBV4-3,TGCGCCAGCAGCCACACACCCGAAGATTTCTTCTACGAGCAGTACTTC,CASSHTPEDFFYEQYF
many,TRBJ2-1,TRBD2,TRBV12-3/TRBV12-4,TGTGCCAGCGGTCTAGCGGGAGGTTGGGATGAGCAGTTCTTC,CASGLAGGWDEQFF
few,TRBJ2-1,-,TRBV7-9,TGTGCCAGCAGCTTAGGGTCGGGGGTCCTCCGGAATGAGCAGTTCTTC,CASSLGSGVLRNEQFF
-,TRBJ2-1,TRBD2,TRBV7-3,TGTGCCAGCAGCACCACCGGGACTAGCGCCTCTCCGGAGCAGTTCTTC,CASSTTGTSASPEQFF
few,TRBJ2-7,TRBD1,TRBV20-1,TGCAGTGCTAGAGATTGGCGGACAGGGGTTTCCGAGCAGTACTTC,CSARDWRTGVSEQYF
-,TRBJ2-3,-,TRBV6-2/TRBV6-3,TGTGCCAGCAGGAAACCGGGACAAGGCACAGATACGCAGTATTTT,CASRKPGQGTDTQYF
-,TRBJ1-3,-,TRBV6-5,TGTGCCAGCAGTTACTCGCTGGGGTATGGAAACACCATATATTTT,CASSYSLGYGNTIYF
many,TRBJ2-7,-,TRBV4-1,TGCGCCAGCAGCCGGGACAAGGGGCCCTACGAGCAGTACTTC,CASSRDKGPYEQYF
many,TRBJ1-5,-,TRBV19,TGTGCCAGTAGTATAGCCTCCGGGACAAATTCCCGGCAGCCCCAGCATTTT,CASSIASGTNSRQPQHF
few,TRBJ2-1,-,TRBV2,TGTGCCAGCGGCCAGAGGAGCTCCTACAATGAGCAGTTCTTC,CASGQRSSYNEQFF
many,TRBJ2-7,-,TRBV6-2/TRBV6-3,TGTGCCAGCAGTTACCAGGCTAGCCACGAGCAGTACTTC,CASSYQASHEQYF
many,TRBJ2-1,-,TRBV6-6,TGTGCCAGCTACCCCCGAACAGGGAGCTATGAGCAGTTCTTC,CASYPRTGSYEQFF
few,TRBJ1-2,-,TRBV7-3,TGTGCCAGCAGCTTAGATTGGTTCTATGGCTACACCTTC,CASSLDWFYGYTF
-,TRBJ1-6,TRBD1,TRBV18,TGTGCCAGCTCACCGGGGGACAGGCCTACACCCCTCCACTTT,CASSPGDRPTPLHF
-,TRBJ2-7,TRBD2,TRBV5-4,TGTGCCAGCAGCTTGGCCGCAGCGGGAGTTTCCTACGAGCAGTACTTC,CASSLAAAGVSYEQYF
-,TRBJ1-2,-,TRBV2,TGTGCCAGCACCCAGACAGACTACTATGGCTACACCTTC,CASTQTDYYGYTF
many,TRBJ1-2,-,TRBV5-6,TGTGCCAGCAGCCCGGGGGACTATGGCTACACCTTC,CASSPGDYGYTF
many,TRBJ2-3,-,TRBV2,TGTGCCAGCAGTGATTTGAGGGGTCAAGCCACAGATACGCAGTATTTT,CASSDLRGQATDTQYF